A single sample gave rise to the 25 T cell receptor beta chains below, sequenced in a study of T cell responses to AZD1222 COVID-19 vaccine. The method was immunoSEQ multiplex PCR; TCRdb's version includes in-frame clones alone and lacks a portion of them. This sample has some 130,000 clones, with approximately 90% found just once. The sequencing used peripheral blood, collected 28 days after the second AZD1222 dose. The receptors originated from an adult who received the AZD1222 COVID-19 vaccine.

The CDR3 region is CASSFTPVGRIVPTELFF. The CDR3 coding sequence is TGTGCCAGCAGCTTTACCCCGGTGGGCAGGATCGTCCCTACTGAGCTGTTTTTT. This chain connects TRBV11-2 to TRBJ2-2; the D is unclear. Germline V gene lookup returns CDR1 SGHAT and CDR2 FQNNGV. V was shortened by 3 bases and J by 11 bases, with 28 bases between the two germline ends. The CDR3 is 18 residues long.

V is TRBV7-8 and J is TRBJ2-1; 8 nucleotides align to TRBD2. With 5 bases clipped from V and 8 bases from J, the junction kept 11 bases outside the gene matches. This CDR3 is built from 15 residues. The V gene's germline CDR1 is SGHVS and CDR2 FQNEAQ. CDR3 DNA: TGTGCCAGCAGCATGAGCGGGAGTACCGTCGATGAGCAGTTCTTC. Translated: CASSMSGSTVDEQFF.

The chain carries TRBV3-1 (or the pseudogene TRBV3-2) and TRBJ1-1, with unresolved D. Germline assignment: CDR1 LGHDT and CDR2 YNNKEL (reference sequence). CDR3 size: 15 residues. Trimming stripped 1 base from V and 11 bases from J, with 20 bases between. CDR3 bases: TGTGCCAGCAGCCAAGCCGACCGGGCTCCACCCAGGGCTTTCTTT. It is translated as CASSQADRAPPRAFF.

This chain uses TRBV13 with TRBJ2-7; 7 nucleotides match TRBD2. This CDR3 spans 17 amino acids. V shed 0 bases and J 2 bases; nucleotides not matched to a gene: 10. Per the germline V gene, CDR1 is PRHDT and CDR2 is FYEKMQ (reference sequence). The chain's CDR3 is CASSLGWGLAETYEQYF. CDR3 bases: TGTGCCAGCAGCTTAGGCTGGGGTCTAGCGGAAACCTACGAGCAGTACTTC.

The rearrangement links TRBV15 to TRBJ1-4, with TRBD1 identical over 10 bases. V gave up 3 bases and J gave up 8 bases; unmatched junction bases: 9. Germline CDR1 reads LNHNV; CDR2 reads YYDKDF (reference sequence). The CDR3 runs 16 residues. The CDR3 sequence is CATSSQSGTGEEKLFF. In DNA, the CDR3 is TGTGCCACCAGCAGCCAATCCGGGACAGGGGAAGAAAAACTGTTTTTT.

The gene calls are TRBV5-1 and TRBJ2-7; weak D call: TRBD1 (6 bases). CDR3 length: 15 residues. Trimming cost V 0 bases and J 2 bases, with 12 bases left between them. Per the germline V gene, CDR1 is SGHRS and CDR2 is YFSETQ. The CDR3 region has the DNA TGCGCCAGCAGCTTGGGCTGGACAGACCCCTACGAGCAGTACTTC. Protein product: CASSLGWTDPYEQYF.

The chain has TRBV5-1 and TRBJ2-7; TRBD1 agrees at 9 bases. The CDR3 consists of 15 residues. The V gene's germline CDR1 is SGHRS and CDR2 YFSETQ. V was pared by 4 bases and J by 2 bases, with 7 bases of the junction left unmatched. The CDR3 DNA reads as TGCGCCAGCAGCCCCGCCGGGACAGGGACCTACGAGCAGTACTTC. This sequence encodes CASSPAGTGTYEQYF.

The rearrangement joins TRBV24-1 to TRBJ2-2, with D perhaps TRBD1 or TRBD2 (5 bases each). CDR3 size: 15 residues. Trimming shortened V by 4 bases and J by 4 bases, and 12 bases separated the two germline ends. The germline gives CDR1 KGHDR, CDR2 SFDVKD. CDR3 protein: CATSDPGQPTGELFF. DNA of the CDR3: TGTGCCACCAGTGACCCGGGGCAGCCCACCGGGGAGCTGTTTTTT.

The V gene is TRBV30, the J gene TRBJ2-3; 10 nucleotides line up with TRBD1. The germline V gene encodes CDR1 GTSNPN and CDR2 SVGIG (reference sequence). With V trimmed by 8 bases and J by 0 bases, 2 bases remained unmatched. This CDR3 comprises 13 residues. This CDR3 reads CAGDRGSTDTQYF. The CDR3 nucleotides read TGTGCCGGGGACAGGGGCAGCACAGATACGCAGTATTTT.

This clone was picked up one time. The chain joins TRBV4-1 to TRBJ2-7, with a weak D call TRBD2 (5 bases). The ends were cut back, 1 base at V and 4 bases at J, with 23 bases in the middle. The CDR3 extends over 18 amino acids. The V gene's germline CDR1 is MGHRA and CDR2 YSYEKL. The DNA for the CDR3 is TGCGCCAGCAGCCAAGCGGTTGAACGGAGGCCCTACCGGTACGAGCAGTACTTC. Translating it yields CASSQAVERRPYRYEQYF.

The V call is TRBV15, the J call TRBJ1-2; 9 nucleotides align to TRBD1. This CDR3 has 14 residues. V lost 1 base and J lost 5; bases outside the gene matches: 2. The V gene's germline CDR1 is LNHNV and CDR2 YYDKDF (reference sequence). This CDR3 reads CATSRGGQGYGYTF. In DNA form, the CDR3 reads TGTGCCACCAGCAGAGGTGGACAGGGGTATGGCTACACCTTC.

This chain connects TRBV28 to TRBJ2-7; a weak D match, TRBD1 (5 bases). V was clipped by 10 bases and J by 5 bases, with 21 bases between them. Germline-derived CDR1 and CDR2 are MDHEN and SYDVKM. The CDR3 consists of 14 residues. CDR3 protein: CATLSLVWGHEQYF. CDR3 in DNA: TGTGCCACCCTCAGTTTAGTCTGGGGCCACGAGCAGTACTTC.

This rearrangement joins TRBV19 to TRBJ1-5; TRBD1 might be the D (6 bases). The germline gives CDR1 LNHDA, CDR2 SQIVND (reference sequence). The CDR3 spans 15 residues. V dropped 8 bases and J dropped 5 bases, with 19 bases sitting between them. The CDR3 loop reads CASSTGGIRDQPQHF. DNA for the CDR3: TGTGCCAGTTCTACTGGGGGCATAAGGGATCAGCCCCAGCATTTT.

This chain links TRBV27 with TRBJ2-1; D unclear. The germline CDR1 and CDR2 sequences are MNHEY and SMNVEV (reference sequence). The CDR3 has 17 amino acids. V was trimmed by 1 base and J by 1 base, leaving 14 bases between them. The CDR3 region is CASSLFPGRSSYNEQFF. The CDR3 DNA reads as TGTGCCAGCAGTTTATTTCCTGGCAGAAGTTCCTACAATGAGCAGTTCTTC.

The gene calls are TRBV18 and TRBJ1-1, with a possible D match to TRBD1 (5 bases). Germline CDR1 KGHSH, CDR2 LQKENI. Trimming took off 3 bases at V and 1 base at J, with 15 bases between the two ends. This CDR3 spans 16 amino acids. The CDR3 DNA sequence: TGTGCCAGCTCACCCGGGACGGGGGATAAGAACACTGAAGCTTTCTTT. The encoded protein is CASSPGTGDKNTEAFF.

The chain employs TRBV11-3 and TRBJ2-7; no reliable D call. Germline assignment: CDR1 SGHNT and CDR2 YENEEA. The CDR3 loop spans 13 amino acids. V was pared by 3 bases and J by 3 bases, with 9 bases between. Here the CDR3 DNA reads TGTGCCAGCAGCTTTAGGGTCGGCTACGAGCAGTACTTC. This encodes CASSFRVGYEQYF.

This clone has only one observation. The chain uses TRBV6-5 and TRBJ2-3; D not certain. The V and J ends lost 2 bases and 2 bases respectively, with 11 bases between them. The CDR3 consists of 15 residues. From germline, CDR1 is MNHEY and CDR2 SVGAGI. CDR3: CASSYRDLHTDTQYF. For the CDR3, the DNA is TGTGCCAGCAGTTACAGGGATTTGCACACAGATACGCAGTATTTT.

The CDR3 DNA is TGTGCCAGCAGCCAGACCGGGACAGCCACGGGGCGAGGAAAACTGTTTTTT. This encodes CASSQTGTATGRGKLFF. The chain employs TRBV27 and TRBJ1-4; 7 positions match TRBD1. Germline V gene sequence: CDR1 MNHEY, CDR2 SMNVEV (reference sequence). V shed 6 bases and J 10 bases; nucleotides not matched to a gene: 20. There are 17 residues in the CDR3. Full variable domain (missing parts from reference TRBV27 and TRBJ1-4): EAQVTQNPRYLITVTGKKLTVTCSQNMNHEYMSWYRQDPGLGLRQIYYSMNVEVTDKGDVPEGYKVSRKEKRNFPLILESPSPNQTSLYFCASSQTGTATGRGKLFFGSGTQLSVL.

V is TRBV19 and J is TRBJ2-7; perhaps TRBD2 as D (7 bases). CDR1 and CDR2 (germline): LNHDA, SQIVND (reference sequence). The V end was cut by 5 bases, the J end by 1 base, with 12 bases between. The CDR3 extends over 14 amino acids. The CDR3, as DNA: TGTGCCAGTAGTTCCAGGGGAGGGTCCTACGAGCAGTACTTC. Amino acids: CASSSRGGSYEQYF.

The chain couples TRBV2 to TRBJ1-2; D is perhaps TRBD1 (5 bases). Germline values: CDR1 SNHLY, CDR2 FYNNEI. Trimming cost V 4 bases and J 2 bases, with 11 bases left between them. The CDR3 runs to 14 residues. CDR3 region: CASSAQGANYGYTF. CDR3 bases: TGTGCCAGCAGTGCCCAAGGGGCCAACTATGGCTACACCTTC.

This sequence joins TRBV4-2 and TRBJ2-2; 8 bases align to TRBD2. With V trimmed by 1 base and J by 5 bases, 3 bases remained unmatched. CDR3 length equals 15 residues. Germline V gene lookup returns CDR1 LGHNA and CDR2 YNFKEQ. The CDR3 DNA sequence: TGTGCCAGCAGCCAAGCGGGAGGGAAGACCGGGGAGCTGTTTTTT. It yields the protein CASSQAGGKTGELFF.

J is TRBJ2-1 and V is TRBV28, with 7 bases matching TRBD1. V trimming: 6 bases; J trimming: 4 bases; junction bases outside the gene matches: 12. Germline V gene data show CDR1 as MDHEN and CDR2 as SYDVKM. The CDR3 contains 16 residues. The CDR3 reads CASSWGQSLLYNEQFF. The CDR3 region has the DNA TGTGCCAGCAGCTGGGGACAGAGCCTCCTTTACAATGAGCAGTTCTTC.

This chain uses TRBV19 with TRBJ2-5; 7 positions match TRBD1. The CDR3 contains 17 residues. Germline CDR1 and CDR2: LNHDA and SQIVND (reference sequence). J gave up 2 bases and V 5 bases, and 14 bases lay outside the gene matches. CDR3 amino acids: CASSFRVLQGQQETQYF. CDR3 nucleotide sequence: TGTGCCAGTAGTTTCAGGGTACTTCAGGGACAGCAAGAGACCCAGTACTTC.

This chain links TRBV14 with TRBJ2-2; D is unclear. Trimming took off 3 bases at V and 7 bases at J, with 21 bases between the two ends. This CDR3 is 17 amino acids long. Looked up from germline, CDR1 is SGHDN and CDR2 is FVKESK. Here the CDR3 DNA reads TGTGCCAGCAGCCACGTAACCCCGCTCAGGAAGGGCGGGGAGCTGTTTTTT. Translated: CASSHVTPLRKGGELFF. The complete variable domain, with remaining parts taken from reference TRBV14 and TRBJ2-2, reads EAGVTQFPSHSVIEKGQTVTLRCDPISGHDNLYWYRRVMGKEIKFLLHFVKESKQDESGMPNNRFLAERTGGTYSTLKVQPAELEDSGVYFCASSHVTPLRKGGELFFGEGSRLTVL.

The V gene is TRBV9, the J gene TRBJ2-7, with unresolved D. The length of the CDR3 is 13 residues. V was trimmed by 4 bases and J by 2 bases, leaving 10 bases between them. Germline values: CDR1 SGDLS, CDR2 YYNGEE. The CDR3 DNA is TGTGCCAGCAGCCGAGACCTGGCCTACGAGCAGTACTTC. This sequence encodes CASSRDLAYEQYF.